This TCR beta chain came from a study of regulatory T cells in long-lasting Graves disease. On this clonotype: Its antigen is currently unknown.

The ends were cut back, 7 bases at V and 5 bases at J, with 17 bases in the middle. The CDR3 is made up of 13 amino acids. Germline CDR1 reads SQVTM; CDR2 reads ANQGSEA. Time point of the sample: newly diagnosed GD, antithyroid drugs for less than 3 months. PBMC-derived RNA was used for the TCR library. The guidelines of the American Thyroid Association were the basis for diagnosing Graves' disease. TCR beta libraries were built with iRepertoire HTBI primers and Arm-PCR of CDR3 regions. TCRdb re-analysed the multiplex PCR reads in MiXCR, keeping a single row per CDR3 protein. This sample has around 480,000 distinct CDR3 sequences, with more than 15% found just once. General study points: Favored usage of TRBV28, TRBJ1-2 and TRBJ2-5 was recorded in persistent disease.

The same sample was also used in a study of T cells in Graves' hyperthyroidism and ophthalmopathy. That paper notes: HTBI primers were the set used in a first-round RT-PCR of the TCR CDR3.

The sequencing here drew on peripheral blood mononuclear cells (PBMCs), taken at new diagnosis, from a patient treated with antithyroid drugs. This chain uses TRBV29-1 with TRBJ1-1; unclear D gene. The sequence was obtained from a woman in her forties or fifties with Graves disease. The CDR3 reads CSEKTAGNTEAFF. As DNA, the CDR3 is TGCAGCGAGAAGACGGCGGGTAATACTGAAGCTTTCTTT.